The clone carrying this TCR beta chain was recorded a few times. Its antigen remains unknown. This sample was included in a study of T-cell memory formation after mild COVID-19. CDR1 is MNHEY, CDR2 SVGAGI, per germline. Trimming took 5 bases from V and 8 from J; bases not matched to a gene: 12. This CDR3 is built from 16 residues. MiXCR, run by TCRdb on the 5' RACE reads, gives a single entry per CDR3 protein. The sample records hundreds of thousands of distinct CDR3 sequences, around 21% being singletons. Study-level points and caveats: The finding that pre-infection memory included some responding clones suggested that cross-reactive memory joined. Mainly CM and EM harbored the contracting CD4+ clones; mainly EMRA harbored the CD8+ ones.

Sequences were obtained from PBMCs or a T cell subset sorted from them (not recorded which). The chain employs TRBV6-5 and TRBJ1-6; TRBD1 matches at 7 bases. The TCR comes from an adult woman who had mild COVID-19 (a few samples of this study predate the infection). Cell type and time point are not known. The CDR3 protein is CASSLRTGARYSPLHF. In nucleotides, the CDR3 is TGTGCCAGCAGTCTACGAACAGGGGCGCGCTATTCACCCCTCCACTTT.